Each of the 21 T cell receptor beta chains below was sequenced from the same sample in a study of patients and donors after allogeneic stem cell transplantation. MiXCR, applied by TCRdb to the RT-PCR reads, yields one record per CDR3 protein. The table lists approximately 170,000 distinct CDR3 sequences, 24% of them singletons. Sequenced: blood, either unsorted or a sorted T cell fraction (not recorded which). The origin of the receptors is a human donor who was either an allogeneic HSCT recipient or a stem cell or donor lymphocyte infusion donor (not recorded which). It is not recorded whose cells these are; they may come from a transplant donor.

This chain links TRBV29-1 with TRBJ2-2; D might be TRBD2 (6 bases). Trimming took 7 bases from V and 0 from J, leaving 9 bases between them. CDR1 and CDR2 from the germline V gene are SQVTM and ANQGSEA. This CDR3 is built from 13 residues. CDR3 residues: CSGSGSNTGELFF. CDR3 coding DNA: TGCAGCGGTAGCGGATCGAACACCGGGGAGCTGTTTTTT.

This clonotype was seen only a few times. V usage is TRBV20-1 and J usage is TRBJ2-3; the D is unclear. Per germline, CDR1 DFQATT and CDR2 SNEGSKA (reference sequence). The CDR3 is made up of 14 amino acids. V was clipped by 6 bases and J by 0 bases, with 13 bases between them. CDR3 region: CSAWNYPSTDTQYF. CDR3 in DNA: TGCAGTGCCTGGAACTATCCTAGCACAGATACGCAGTATTTT.

J is TRBJ1-4 and V is TRBV11-2; 8 positions agree with TRBD1. The trim removed 3 bases at V and 0 bases at J, leaving 6 bases unmatched. The germline gives CDR1 SGHAT, CDR2 FQNNGV. The CDR3 covers 17 residues. CDR3 region: CASSFRQGIATNEKLFF. CDR3 DNA: TGTGCCAGCAGCTTTCGACAGGGGATAGCAACTAATGAAAAACTGTTTTTT.

The chain uses TRBV4-2 and TRBJ1-4; 8 positions agree with TRBD1. CDR3 length: 13 residues. V shed 1 base and J 16 bases; nucleotides not matched to a gene: 8. CDR1 and CDR2 from the germline V gene are LGHNA and YNFKEQ. DNA for the CDR3: TGTGCCAGCAGCCAAGGTGTACAGGGGGATAAGTTTTTT. Translating gives CASSQGVQGDKFF.

This clonotype was seen at least ten times. V gene TRBV7-9 combines with J gene TRBJ1-1; D unresolved. The length of the CDR3 is 14 residues. The germline CDR1 and CDR2 sequences are SEHNR and FQNEAQ (reference sequence). Trimming removed 2 bases from V and 5 bases from J, with 12 bases in between. The chain's CDR3 is CASSLFTETTEAFF. For the CDR3, the DNA is TGTGCCAGCAGCTTATTTACCGAAACTACTGAAGCTTTCTTT.

This clonotype was observed a few times. The genes are TRBV18 and TRBJ2-3, with a tentative D call TRBD2 (5 bases). This CDR3 spans 14 amino acids. V lost 3 bases, J lost 1 base, and 8 bases lay in between. Germline lookup yields CDR1 KGHSH and CDR2 LQKENI. In nucleotides, the CDR3 is TGTGCCAGCTCACCTGGACTCGGCACAGATACGCAGTATTTT. Translation: CASSPGLGTDTQYF.

This clonotype showed up just once. The chain joins TRBV25-1 to TRBJ2-7; TRBD1 agrees at 9 bases. Looked up from germline, CDR1 is MGHDK and CDR2 is SYGVNS. CDR3 length: 15 amino acids. Trimming cost V 3 bases and J 3 bases; bases outside gene matches: 6. The CDR3 coding sequence is TGTGCCAGCAGTGATTGGGGGACAGGGTTCTACGAGCAGTACTTC. It specifies CASSDWGTGFYEQYF.

This clonotype was observed a handful of times. The J gene is TRBJ2-5, the V gene TRBV9; D possibly corresponds to TRBD1 (5 bases). Between the trimmed V and J ends, which lost 0 bases and 4 bases, there was a span of 13 bases. The CDR3 runs to 15 residues. Germline lookup yields CDR1 SGDLS and CDR2 YYNGEE. CDR3 loop: CASSVVGRAAETQYF. In DNA form, the CDR3 reads TGTGCCAGCAGCGTAGTTGGCAGGGCAGCAGAGACCCAGTACTTC.

This clonotype was observed a single time. The chain couples TRBV4-2 to TRBJ2-4; the D gene is possibly TRBD2 (7 bases). Germline V gene sequence: CDR1 LGHNA, CDR2 YNFKEQ. Trimming pared 0 bases from V and 2 bases from J, leaving 14 bases between. The CDR3 extends over 17 amino acids. The CDR3, as DNA: TGTGCCAGCAGCCAAGATGGGGGGGCCCTCCCCAAAAACATTCAGTACTTC. Amino acid sequence: CASSQDGGALPKNIQYF.

The table lists this clonotype with many counts. This chain connects TRBV12-3 or TRBV12-4 to TRBJ1-2, with 9 bases matching TRBD1. V trimming: 4 bases; J trimming: 4 bases; junction bases outside the gene matches: 7. The length of the CDR3 is 15 residues. The CDR3, as DNA: TGTGCCAGCAGTTCTTGGGACAGGGAGGGCTATGGCTACACCTTC. Translated, it gives CASSSWDREGYGYTF.

V is TRBV7-3 and J is TRBJ2-2; 11 nucleotides line up with TRBD2. The germline V gene encodes CDR1 SGHTA and CDR2 FQGTGA. This CDR3 has 18 amino acids. The V gene end was trimmed by 2 bases and the J gene end by 1 base; junction bases not matched to a gene: 6. The CDR3, as DNA: TGTGCCAGCAGCTTATTTAGCGGGAGGGCCTTGAACACCGGGGAGCTGTTTTTT. This gives the protein CASSLFSGRALNTGELFF. The variable domain in full, with the rest retrieved from reference TRBV7-3 and TRBJ2-2, is GAGVSQTPSNKVTEKGKYVELRCDPISGHTALYWYRQSLGQGPEFLIYFQGTGAADDSGLPNDRFFAVRPEGSVSTLKIQRTERGDSAVYLCASSLFSGRALNTGELFFGEGSRLTVL.

This clonotype occurred a few times. J is TRBJ2-3 and V is TRBV6-2 or TRBV6-3, with 9 positions matching TRBD2. This CDR3 spans 16 amino acids. CDR1 and CDR2 from the germline V gene are MNHEY and SVGEGT. Trimming took 7 bases from V and 2 from J; bases not matched to a gene: 10. CDR3 region: CASTERLAANTDTQYF. Here the CDR3 DNA reads TGTGCCAGCACCGAGAGACTAGCGGCAAACACAGATACGCAGTATTTT.

This chain joins TRBV24-1 and TRBJ2-2; D not resolved. V lost 4 bases to trimming and J lost 1 base, with 3 bases between them. Germline V gene sequence: CDR1 KGHDR, CDR2 SFDVKD. CDR3 length: 13 amino acids. CDR3 loop: CATSEWNTGELFF. In DNA, the CDR3 is TGTGCCACCAGTGAGTGGAACACCGGGGAGCTGTTTTTT.

This clonotype has only a few counts. The chain couples TRBV7-2 to TRBJ2-2; maybe TRBD1 (5 bases). This CDR3 region has 14 residues. The V and J ends lost 1 base and 5 bases respectively, with 8 bases between them. The germline CDR1 and CDR2 sequences are SGHTA and FQGNSA. The CDR3 spells CASSLGQWTGELFF. The CDR3 nucleotides are TGTGCCAGCAGCTTAGGACAGTGGACCGGGGAGCTGTTTTTT.

This chain joins TRBV5-1 and TRBJ2-1; a weak D match, TRBD2 (6 bases). From germline, CDR1 is SGHRS and CDR2 YFSETQ. The length of the CDR3 is 13 residues. Trimming pared 4 bases from V and 5 bases from J, leaving 10 bases between. CDR3 nucleotide sequence: TGCGCCAGCAGCATAGGAGGGAACAATGAGCAGTTCTTC. Its translation is CASSIGGNNEQFF.

Concerning this clonotype: The germline gene is not matched at one end of the junction; a read error may be the cause. V and J are TRBV12-3 or TRBV12-4 and TRBJ2-7, with a possible D match to TRBD2 (6 bases). There are 12 residues in the CDR3. Here the CDR3 reads CASSPDSGLQHF. CDR3 nucleotide sequence: TGTGCCAGCAGCCCGGATAGCGGACTCCAACACTTC.

This rearrangement joins TRBV10-3 to TRBJ2-5, with 7 bases that match TRBD2. This CDR3 region has 13 residues. Germline values: CDR1 ENHRY, CDR2 SYGVKD. V was pared by 7 bases and J by 3 bases, with 5 bases of the junction left unmatched. CDR3 nucleotide sequence: TGTGCCATCAAAAGGCTAGCGGAAGAGACCCAGTACTTC. Protein product: CAIKRLAEETQYF.

V gene TRBV20-1 combines with J gene TRBJ2-7; 13 bases agree with TRBD2. V dropped 5 bases and J dropped 2; count of bases not matched to a gene: 3. The CDR3 is 14 residues long. Germline CDR1 reads DFQATT; CDR2 reads SNEGSKA (reference sequence). CDR3 sequence (DNA): TGCAGTGCTGGGACTAGCGGGGATACCTACGAGCAGTACTTC. Translating gives CSAGTSGDTYEQYF.

V and J are TRBV5-1 and TRBJ2-1; 7 nucleotides match TRBD2. The length of the CDR3 is 15 residues. Germline V CDR1 and CDR2: SGHRS, YFSETQ. Germline trimming cut 7 bases from V and 3 bases from J; bases unmatched to any gene: 10. This CDR3 reads CASGRRENYYNEQFF. The CDR3, as DNA: TGCGCCAGCGGGAGGCGGGAGAATTACTACAATGAGCAGTTCTTC.

The table lists this clonotype with a few counts. V usage is TRBV20-1 and J usage is TRBJ1-2; 7 positions agree with TRBD1. The CDR3 is made up of 13 amino acids. CDR1 and CDR2 (germline): DFQATT, SNEGSKA (reference sequence). Trimming cost V 6 bases and J 4 bases; bases outside gene matches: 8. The CDR3, as DNA: TGCAGTGCAAATAGGGGGCATTCCTATGGCTACACCTTC. This codes for CSANRGHSYGYTF.

The sample holds a few counts of this clonotype. CDR3 protein: CASSPDRDHQPQHF. The CDR3, as DNA: TGTGCCAGCAGTCCGGACAGGGACCATCAGCCCCAGCATTTT. The chain joins TRBV12-3 or TRBV12-4 to TRBJ1-5; 8 positions match TRBD1. The trim removed 5 bases at V and 5 bases at J, leaving 5 bases unmatched. This CDR3 has 14 amino acids.